This is a list of T cell receptor beta chains from one sample in a study of shared clonotypes between healthy human individuals. Sequencing used immunoSEQ multiplex PCR; TCRdb keeps in-frame clones, though not all of them. The sample lists a few million clones; 93% were seen once. The sequenced sample consisted of naive CD8+ T cells from PBMCs. The receptor set was obtained from a man aged 18 to 35 in good health. Some clones in this sample may be carry-over from other donors' samples. CDR3s include the opening cysteine and the closing phenylalanine or tryptophan. A D gene is named only where the DNA matches it firmly. The size entry is marked missing in some rows and otherwise reads once, few, many or a size class.

J gene: TRBJ1-5; V gene: TRBV6-5; D gene: NA; clone size: few; CDR3 protein: CASSYSSYNQPQHF; CDR3 DNA: TGTGCCAGCAGTTACTCTAGTTACAATCAGCCCCAGCATTTT
J gene: TRBJ2-3; V gene: TRBV7-8; D gene: TRBD2; clone size: once; CDR3 protein: CASSTWGREGDTQYF; CDR3 DNA: TGTGCCAGCAGCACCTGGGGCAGGGAGGGCGATACGCAGTATTTT
J gene: TRBJ2-1; V gene: TRBV6-6; D gene: NA; clone size: NA; CDR3 protein: CASSYGREFHYNEQFF; CDR3 DNA: TGTGCCAGCAGTTACGGCCGGGAGTTCCACTACAATGAGCAGTTCTTC
J gene: TRBJ2-6; V gene: TRBV19; D gene: NA; clone size: once; CDR3 protein: CASSLRPANVLTF; CDR3 DNA: TGTGCCAGTAGTCTGAGGCCGGCCAACGTCCTGACTTTC
J gene: TRBJ1-2; V gene: TRBV29-1; D gene: TRBD1; clone size: NA; CDR3 protein: CSVPGQGNDGYTF; CDR3 DNA: TGCAGCGTTCCCGGACAGGGGAACGACGGCTACACCTTC
J gene: TRBJ1-5; V gene: TRBV27; D gene: NA; clone size: few; CDR3 protein: CASSPLPPGQPQHF; CDR3 DNA: TGTGCCAGCAGTCCACTCCCTCCGGGGCAGCCCCAGCATTTT
J gene: TRBJ1-4; V gene: TRBV5-1; D gene: NA; clone size: once; CDR3 protein: CASSFTGTNEKLFF; CDR3 DNA: TGCGCCAGCAGCTTTACCGGAACTAATGAAAAACTGTTTTTT
J gene: TRBJ2-2; V gene: TRBV7-9; D gene: TRBD1; clone size: NA; CDR3 protein: CASSFYGTGENTGELFF; CDR3 DNA: TGTGCCAGCAGCTTTTACGGGACAGGGGAGAACACCGGGGAGCTGTTTTTT
J gene: TRBJ2-1; V gene: TRBV28; D gene: NA; clone size: NA; CDR3 protein: CASSYQGSYNEQFF; CDR3 DNA: TGTGCCAGCAGCTACCAGGGTTCCTACAATGAGCAGTTCTTC
J gene: TRBJ2-7; V gene: TRBV6-5; D gene: TRBD2; clone size: NA; CDR3 protein: CASSSRLAGAYEQYF; CDR3 DNA: TGTGCCAGCAGTTCTCGGTTAGCGGGAGCCTACGAGCAGTACTTC
J gene: TRBJ2-3; V gene: TRBV4-2; D gene: TRBD2; clone size: NA; CDR3 protein: CASSQDPIGAGEGVTDTQYF; CDR3 DNA: TGTGCCAGCAGCCAAGATCCAATCGGAGCGGGAGAGGGGGTCACAGATACGCAGTATTTT
J gene: TRBJ1-1; V gene: TRBV6-5; D gene: NA; clone size: NA; CDR3 protein: CASRGGQGTEAFF; CDR3 DNA: TGTGCCAGCAGGGGGGGGCAGGGCACTGAAGCTTTCTTT
J gene: TRBJ2-1; V gene: TRBV28; D gene: NA; clone size: NA; CDR3 protein: CASSKGFGDTRHNEQFF; CDR3 DNA: TGTGCCAGCAGTAAGGGGTTTGGGGACACCCGTCACAATGAGCAGTTCTTC
J gene: TRBJ2-7; V gene: TRBV6-5; D gene: NA; clone size: NA; CDR3 protein: CASSYFPGATYEQYF; CDR3 DNA: TGTGCCAGCAGTTATTTCCCAGGGGCTACCTACGAGCAGTACTTC
J gene: TRBJ2-3; V gene: TRBV9; D gene: TRBD1; clone size: NA; CDR3 protein: CASSDPRTGGSTDTQYF; CDR3 DNA: TGTGCCAGCAGCGACCCGAGGACAGGGGGAAGCACAGATACGCAGTATTTT
J gene: TRBJ1-1; V gene: TRBV18; D gene: NA; clone size: once; CDR3 protein: CASSGGPTTEAFF; CDR3 DNA: TGTGCCAGCTCAGGGGGACCGACCACTGAAGCTTTCTTT
J gene: TRBJ2-7; V gene: TRBV2; D gene: NA; clone size: NA; CDR3 protein: CASSEAETVIYEQYF; CDR3 DNA: TGTGCCAGCAGTGAAGCCGAGACAGTTATCTACGAGCAGTACTTC
J gene: TRBJ1-4; V gene: TRBV27; D gene: NA; clone size: NA; CDR3 protein: CASSLAATNEKLFF; CDR3 DNA: TGTGCCAGCAGTTTAGCAGCAACTAATGAAAAACTGTTTTTT
J gene: TRBJ2-7; V gene: TRBV6-5; D gene: NA; clone size: NA; CDR3 protein: CASSYSSLHSYEQYF; CDR3 DNA: TGTGCCAGCAGTTACTCATCCTTACACTCCTACGAGCAGTACTTC
J gene: TRBJ1-1; V gene: TRBV27; D gene: TRBD1; clone size: NA; CDR3 protein: CASSLSARGPGAFF; CDR3 DNA: TGTGCCAGCAGTTTATCGGCCAGGGGGCCAGGAGCTTTCTTT
J gene: TRBJ2-3; V gene: TRBV5-1; D gene: TRBD1; clone size: NA; CDR3 protein: CASSSGTGLTDTQYF; CDR3 DNA: TGCGCCAGCAGCTCCGGGACAGGTCTCACAGATACGCAGTATTTT
J gene: TRBJ2-7; V gene: TRBV13; D gene: TRBD2; clone size: NA; CDR3 protein: CASSGRTSGSYEQYF; CDR3 DNA: TGTGCCAGCAGCGGACGGACTAGCGGGAGTTACGAGCAGTACTTC
J gene: TRBJ2-5; V gene: TRBV9; D gene: NA; clone size: NA; CDR3 protein: CASSESGSPLETQYF; CDR3 DNA: TGTGCCAGCAGCGAGTCGGGCAGTCCCTTGGAGACCCAGTACTTC
J gene: TRBJ2-3; V gene: TRBV19; D gene: NA; clone size: NA; CDR3 protein: CASSIWSTDTQYF; CDR3 DNA: TGTGCCAGTAGTATTTGGAGCACAGATACGCAGTATTTT
J gene: TRBJ1-4; V gene: TRBV7-8; D gene: NA; clone size: NA; CDR3 protein: CASRETAARGRTDEKLFF; CDR3 DNA: TGTGCCAGCAGGGAGACGGCAGCGCGGGGGCGAACGGATGAAAAACTGTTTTTT
J gene: TRBJ2-7; V gene: TRBV27; D gene: NA; clone size: NA; CDR3 protein: CASSPQGGSYEQYF; CDR3 DNA: TGTGCCAGCAGTCCACAGGGGGGGTCCTACGAGCAGTACTTC
J gene: TRBJ2-2; V gene: TRBV29-1; D gene: NA; clone size: NA; CDR3 protein: CSARPGGYTGELFF; CDR3 DNA: TGCAGCGCTCGCCCAGGAGGGTATACCGGGGAGCTGTTTTTT
J gene: TRBJ2-7; V gene: TRBV18; D gene: NA; clone size: NA; CDR3 protein: CASSRPGGVEQYF; CDR3 DNA: TGTGCCAGCTCACGCCCAGGGGGGGTTGAGCAGTACTTC
J gene: TRBJ2-1; V gene: TRBV5-4; D gene: TRBD2; clone size: NA; CDR3 protein: CASSFREGGEQFF; CDR3 DNA: TGTGCCAGCAGCTTTCGGGAGGGAGGTGAGCAGTTCTTC
J gene: TRBJ2-7; V gene: TRBV7-9; D gene: TRBD1; clone size: NA; CDR3 protein: CASSLGLAFTDRGQYEQYF; CDR3 DNA: TGTGCCAGCAGCTTAGGTTTAGCCTTTACGGACAGGGGGCAATACGAGCAGTACTTC
J gene: TRBJ1-2; V gene: TRBV2; D gene: NA; clone size: NA; CDR3 protein: CASTEWNYSTNYGYTF; CDR3 DNA: TGTGCCAGCACTGAATGGAATTACAGCACTAACTATGGCTACACCTTC
J gene: TRBJ2-1; V gene: TRBV18; D gene: NA; clone size: NA; CDR3 protein: CASSPGDSLRNEQFF; CDR3 DNA: TGTGCCAGCTCACCAGGAGACAGCCTTCGGAATGAGCAGTTCTTC
J gene: TRBJ1-1; V gene: TRBV27; D gene: NA; clone size: NA; CDR3 protein: CASKDSMNTEAFF; CDR3 DNA: TGTGCCAGCAAGGACAGTATGAACACTGAAGCTTTCTTT
J gene: TRBJ2-1; V gene: TRBV28; D gene: NA; clone size: once; CDR3 protein: CASSIPLVIGPGEPTNEQFF; CDR3 DNA: TGTGCCAGCAGTATACCGCTCGTCATCGGGCCGGGAGAACCTACAAATGAGCAGTTCTTC
J gene: TRBJ1-3; V gene: TRBV7-8; D gene: NA; clone size: NA; CDR3 protein: CASSLPRQAGNTIYF; CDR3 DNA: TGTGCCAGCAGCCTTCCGCGACAGGCCGGAAACACCATATATTTT
J gene: TRBJ1-1; V gene: TRBV20-1; D gene: NA; clone size: NA; CDR3 protein: CSGSTNTEAFF; CDR3 DNA: TGCAGTGGTAGTACTAACACTGAAGCTTTCTTT
J gene: TRBJ2-1; V gene: TRBV7-9; D gene: NA; clone size: NA; CDR3 protein: CASSYGTRHEQFF; CDR3 DNA: TGTGCCAGTTCCTACGGGACCCGCCATGAGCAGTTCTTC
J gene: TRBJ2-7; V gene: TRBV19; D gene: TRBD2; clone size: NA; CDR3 protein: CASSPPGLNYEQYF; CDR3 DNA: TGTGCCAGTAGTCCCCCGGGACTAAACTACGAGCAGTACTTC
J gene: TRBJ2-1; V gene: TRBV29-1; D gene: NA; clone size: NA; CDR3 protein: CSVVTGDSYNEQFF; CDR3 DNA: TGCAGCGTTGTAACAGGTGATTCCTACAATGAGCAGTTCTTC
J gene: TRBJ1-1; V gene: TRBV19; D gene: NA; clone size: few; CDR3 protein: CASSGRIRGAEAFF; CDR3 DNA: TGTGCCAGCAGCGGACGGATCCGGGGGGCTGAAGCTTTCTTT
J gene: TRBJ1-1; V gene: TRBV4-2; D gene: NA; clone size: NA; CDR3 protein: CASRFPGNTEAFF; CDR3 DNA: TGTGCCAGCAGATTTCCAGGGAACACTGAAGCTTTCTTT
J gene: TRBJ1-5; V gene: TRBV2; D gene: TRBD1; clone size: NA; CDR3 protein: CASSDGTGGRQPQHF; CDR3 DNA: TGTGCCAGCAGCGACGGGACAGGGGGCAGGCAGCCCCAGCATTTT
J gene: TRBJ2-1; V gene: TRBV10-3; D gene: TRBD2; clone size: NA; CDR3 protein: CAIRITSGSRNEQFF; CDR3 DNA: TGTGCCATCAGAATAACTAGCGGGAGTAGAAATGAGCAGTTCTTC
J gene: TRBJ2-7; V gene: TRBV5-6; D gene: NA; clone size: NA; CDR3 protein: CASSLRGYEQYF; CDR3 DNA: TGTGCCAGCAGCTTGCGGGGGTACGAGCAGTACTTC
J gene: TRBJ2-1; V gene: TRBV15; D gene: NA; clone size: NA; CDR3 protein: CATSREGVQPQFF; CDR3 DNA: TGTGCCACCAGCAGAGAGGGCGTCCAACCCCAGTTCTTC
J gene: TRBJ1-5; V gene: TRBV7-9; D gene: TRBD1; clone size: NA; CDR3 protein: CASSLGTGVAQPQHF; CDR3 DNA: TGTGCCAGCAGCTTAGGGACAGGGGTGGCGCAGCCCCAGCATTTT
J gene: TRBJ2-5; V gene: TRBV25-1; D gene: NA; clone size: NA; CDR3 protein: CASSEYPRTPIYQETQYF; CDR3 DNA: TGTGCCAGCAGTGAATATCCCCGGACCCCAATTTACCAAGAGACCCAGTACTTC
J gene: TRBJ2-7; V gene: TRBV27; D gene: TRBD2; clone size: NA; CDR3 protein: CASSLGGTSGTEQYF; CDR3 DNA: TGTGCCAGCAGTTTAGGGGGGACTAGCGGGACCGAGCAGTACTTC
J gene: TRBJ1-3; V gene: TRBV28; D gene: NA; clone size: NA; CDR3 protein: CASNGQPLPGNTIYF; CDR3 DNA: TGTGCCAGCAACGGACAGCCCCTGCCTGGAAACACCATATATTTT
J gene: TRBJ2-7; V gene: TRBV9; D gene: NA; clone size: NA; CDR3 protein: CASSTSEQFSYEQYF; CDR3 DNA: TGTGCCAGCAGCACATCAGAACAGTTTTCCTACGAGCAGTACTTC
J gene: TRBJ2-3; V gene: TRBV7-9; D gene: TRBD1; clone size: NA; CDR3 protein: CASSFRDRVLSTDTQYF; CDR3 DNA: TGTGCCAGCAGCTTCCGGGACAGGGTCCTTAGCACAGATACGCAGTATTTT
J gene: TRBJ2-1; V gene: TRBV28; D gene: NA; clone size: NA; CDR3 protein: CASSLGESYNEQFF; CDR3 DNA: TGTGCCAGCAGTTTAGGGGAGTCCTACAATGAGCAGTTCTTC
J gene: TRBJ2-1; V gene: TRBV9; D gene: TRBD2; clone size: NA; CDR3 protein: CASSPGGPGNEQFF; CDR3 DNA: TGTGCCAGCAGCCCGGGAGGGCCGGGTAATGAGCAGTTCTTC
J gene: TRBJ2-1; V gene: TRBV9; D gene: NA; clone size: NA; CDR3 protein: CASSASDSYSYNEQFF; CDR3 DNA: TGTGCCAGCAGTGCCTCCGACTCTTACTCCTACAATGAGCAGTTCTTC
J gene: TRBJ2-7; V gene: TRBV27; D gene: TRBD2; clone size: NA; CDR3 protein: CASSLGGTGGTYEQYF; CDR3 DNA: TGTGCCAGCAGTTTGGGTGGGACGGGAGGGACCTACGAGCAGTACTTC
J gene: TRBJ2-1; V gene: TRBV28; D gene: NA; clone size: NA; CDR3 protein: CASRRQGGTYNEQFF; CDR3 DNA: TGTGCCAGCAGAAGACAGGGAGGGACCTACAATGAGCAGTTCTTC
J gene: TRBJ2-1; V gene: TRBV6-4; D gene: NA; clone size: NA; CDR3 protein: CASSEALGGINEQFF; CDR3 DNA: TGTGCCAGCAGTGAGGCACTAGGGGGGATCAATGAGCAGTTCTTC
J gene: TRBJ1-3; V gene: TRBV28; D gene: TRBD1; clone size: NA; CDR3 protein: CASSPRGSSGNTIYF; CDR3 DNA: TGTGCCAGCAGTCCCAGGGGGAGCTCAGGAAACACCATATATTTT
J gene: TRBJ1-2; V gene: TRBV28; D gene: TRBD1; clone size: NA; CDR3 protein: CASRVERGRLGYTF; CDR3 DNA: TGTGCCAGCAGGGTGGAGAGGGGGCGGTTGGGCTACACCTTC